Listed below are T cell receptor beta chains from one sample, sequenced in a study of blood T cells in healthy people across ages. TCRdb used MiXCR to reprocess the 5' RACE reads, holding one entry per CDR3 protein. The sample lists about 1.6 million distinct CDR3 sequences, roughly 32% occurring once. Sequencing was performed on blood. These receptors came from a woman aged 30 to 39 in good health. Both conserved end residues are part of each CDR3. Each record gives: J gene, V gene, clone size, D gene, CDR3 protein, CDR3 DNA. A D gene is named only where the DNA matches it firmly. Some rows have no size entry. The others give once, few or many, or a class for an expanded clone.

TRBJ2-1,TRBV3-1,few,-,CASSQEAGREPYNEQFF,TGTGCCAGCAGCCAAGAAGCCGGTAGGGAGCCCTACAATGAGCAGTTCTTC
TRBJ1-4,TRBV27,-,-,CASTSGGEKLFF,TGTGCCAGCACTTCCGGAGGTGAAAAACTGTTTTTT
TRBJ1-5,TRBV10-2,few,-,CASSESFAQPQHF,TGCGCCAGCAGTGAGTCGTTCGCTCAGCCCCAGCATTTT
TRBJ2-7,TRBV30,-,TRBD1,CAWATGLTYEQYF,TGTGCCTGGGCGACAGGGCTTACCTACGAGCAGTACTTC
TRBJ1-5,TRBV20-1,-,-,CSARDPGFQPQHF,TGCAGTGCTAGAGATCCGGGGTTTCAGCCCCAGCATTTT
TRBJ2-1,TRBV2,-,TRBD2,CASRPRAGPGSEQFF,TGTGCCAGCAGACCAAGAGCGGGACCAGGGAGTGAGCAGTTCTTC
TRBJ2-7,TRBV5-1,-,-,CASSLDQGSGYEQYF,TGCGCCAGCAGCTTGGATCAGGGGTCGGGGTACGAGCAGTACTTC
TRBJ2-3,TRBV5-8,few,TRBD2,CASSLGVAGVYGTDTQYF,TGTGCCAGCAGCTTGGGGGTAGCGGGAGTCTATGGCACAGATACGCAGTATTTT
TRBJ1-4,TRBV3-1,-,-,CASSHRSSNEKLFF,TGTGCCAGCAGCCACCGGTCATCTAATGAAAAACTGTTTTTT
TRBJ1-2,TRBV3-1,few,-,CASSLSTENYGYTF,TGTGCCAGCAGCCTTTCGACAGAGAACTATGGCTACACCTTC
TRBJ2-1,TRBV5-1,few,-,CASSLNPSTGEQFF,TGCGCCAGCAGCTTGAATCCCTCGACTGGTGAGCAGTTCTTC
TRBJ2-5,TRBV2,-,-,CASSASTRKLETQYF,TGTGCCAGCAGTGCATCGACTAGGAAGTTGGAGACCCAGTACTTC
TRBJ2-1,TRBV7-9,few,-,CASLAGPGNEQFF,TGTGCCAGCTTGGCGGGACCTGGCAATGAGCAGTTCTTC
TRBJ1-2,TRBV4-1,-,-,CASSHLQGQGGYTF,TGCGCCAGCAGCCACCTACAGGGCCAAGGGGGCTACACCTTC
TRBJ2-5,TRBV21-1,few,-,CASSTKTGGQETQYF,TGTGCCAGCAGCACCAAGACAGGGGGCCAAGAGACCCAGTACTTC
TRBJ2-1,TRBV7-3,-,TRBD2,CASSLGYRTTSGGSEQFF,TGTGCCAGCAGCTTGGGTTACCGGACAACTAGCGGGGGGTCTGAGCAGTTCTTC
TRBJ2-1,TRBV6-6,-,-,CASSYSQISGDEQFF,TGTGCCAGCAGTTACTCACAGATTTCTGGGGATGAGCAGTTCTTC
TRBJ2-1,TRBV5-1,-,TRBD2,CASSVSGTGYNEQFF,TGCGCCAGCAGCGTTAGCGGGACCGGCTACAATGAGCAGTTCTTC
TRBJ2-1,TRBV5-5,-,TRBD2,CASSPTRGDSYNEQFF,TGTGCCAGCAGCCCCACTCGGGGGGATTCCTACAATGAGCAGTTCTTC
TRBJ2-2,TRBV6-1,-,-,CANTGWTGELFF,TGTGCCAACACAGGGTGGACCGGGGAGCTGTTTTTT
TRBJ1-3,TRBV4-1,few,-,CASSQGPPRSGNTIYF,TGCGCCAGCAGCCAAGGCCCCCCTAGGAGTGGAAACACCATATATTTT
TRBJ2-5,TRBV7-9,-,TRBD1,CASSLGQGAIETQYF,TGTGCCAGCAGCTTAGGGCAGGGGGCTATCGAGACCCAGTACTTC
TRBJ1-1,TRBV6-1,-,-,CASSEGYRVPEAFF,TGTGCCAGCAGTGAAGGGTACAGGGTGCCGGAAGCTTTCTTT
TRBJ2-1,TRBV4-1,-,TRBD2,CASSQETSGRDEQFF,TGCGCCAGCAGCCAAGAGACCTCAGGGAGGGATGAGCAGTTCTTC